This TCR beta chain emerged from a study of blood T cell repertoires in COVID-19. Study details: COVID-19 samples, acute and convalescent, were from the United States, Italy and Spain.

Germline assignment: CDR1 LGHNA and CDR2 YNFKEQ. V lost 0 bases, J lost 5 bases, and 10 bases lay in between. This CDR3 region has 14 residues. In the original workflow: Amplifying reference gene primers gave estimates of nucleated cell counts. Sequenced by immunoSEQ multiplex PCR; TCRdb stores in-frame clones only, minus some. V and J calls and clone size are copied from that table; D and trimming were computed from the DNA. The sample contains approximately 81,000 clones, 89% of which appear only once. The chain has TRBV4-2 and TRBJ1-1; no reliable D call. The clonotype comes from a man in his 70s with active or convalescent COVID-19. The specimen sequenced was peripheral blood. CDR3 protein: CASSQDRKETEAFF. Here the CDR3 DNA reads TGTGCCAGCAGCCAAGACAGGAAGGAAACTGAAGCTTTCTTT.